This TCR beta chain was sequenced in a study of OX40 agonist ivuxolimab in advanced cancers. Study results and caveats: Dose levels from 0.1 to 3.0 mg/kg saw CD4+ and CD8+ blood T cells expand clonally by week 6.

From germline, CDR1 is LNHDA and CDR2 SQIVND (reference sequence). The CDR3 runs to 18 residues. V trimming: 7 bases; J trimming: 2 bases; junction bases outside the gene matches: 10. The protocol was immunoSEQ multiplex PCR, while the TCRdb copy is restricted to in-frame clones and leaves out a portion. This table has about 70,000 clones, approximately 90% appearing once. As regards this clone: Its antigen is not identified.

Patients were ruled out by autoimmune disease history or systemic immunosuppression. Peripheral blood came from all dose cohorts at three timepoints. This rearrangement joins TRBV19 to TRBJ2-4, with 14 bases fitting TRBD2. The sequenced sample was CD4+ or CD8+ T cells sorted from blood, obtained in a trial of the OX40 agonist ivuxolimab. The sequence was obtained from an adult with an advanced solid tumor such as melanoma, head and neck, liver or kidney cancer. The CDR3 sequence: CASTPGTSGGGPKNIQYF. CDR3 nucleotides: TGTGCCAGTACCCCCGGGACTAGCGGGGGCGGACCCAAAAACATTCAGTACTTC.